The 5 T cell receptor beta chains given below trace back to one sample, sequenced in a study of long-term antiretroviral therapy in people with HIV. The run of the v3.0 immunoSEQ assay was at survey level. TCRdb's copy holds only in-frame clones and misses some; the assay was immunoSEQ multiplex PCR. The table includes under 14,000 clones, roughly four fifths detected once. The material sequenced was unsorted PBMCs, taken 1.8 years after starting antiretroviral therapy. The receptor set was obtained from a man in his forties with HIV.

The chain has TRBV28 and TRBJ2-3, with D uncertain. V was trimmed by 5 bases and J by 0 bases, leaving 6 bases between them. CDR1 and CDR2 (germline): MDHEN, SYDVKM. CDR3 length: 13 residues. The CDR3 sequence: CASSRASTDTQYF. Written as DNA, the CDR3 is TGTGCCAGCAGTCGTGCTAGCACAGATACGCAGTATTTT. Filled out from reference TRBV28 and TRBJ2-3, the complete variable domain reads DVKVTQSSRYLVKRTGEKVFLECVQDMDHENMFWYRQDPGLGLRLIYFSYDVKMKEKGDIPEGYSVSREKKERFSLILESASTNQTSMYLCASSRASTDTQYFGPGTRLTVL.

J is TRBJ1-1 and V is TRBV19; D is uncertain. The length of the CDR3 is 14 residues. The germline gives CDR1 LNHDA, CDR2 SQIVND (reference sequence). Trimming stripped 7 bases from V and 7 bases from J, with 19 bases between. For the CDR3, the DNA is TGTGCCAGTACTCCCGACCGGCAGATTCGTGAAGCTTTCTTT. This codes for CASTPDRQIREAFF.

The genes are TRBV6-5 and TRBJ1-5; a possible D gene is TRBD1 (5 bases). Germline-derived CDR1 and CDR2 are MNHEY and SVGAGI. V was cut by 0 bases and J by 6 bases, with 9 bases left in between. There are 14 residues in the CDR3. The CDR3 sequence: CASSYSEGSQPQHF. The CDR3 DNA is TGTGCCAGCAGTTACTCGGAGGGGAGTCAGCCCCAGCATTTT.

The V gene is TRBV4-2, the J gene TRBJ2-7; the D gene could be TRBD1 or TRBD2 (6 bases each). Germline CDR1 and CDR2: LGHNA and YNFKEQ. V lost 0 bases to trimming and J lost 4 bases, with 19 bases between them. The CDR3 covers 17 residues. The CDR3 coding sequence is TGTGCCAGCAGCCAAGATCTTGCGGGACGAGGGACATACGAGCAGTACTTC. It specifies CASSQDLAGRGTYEQYF.

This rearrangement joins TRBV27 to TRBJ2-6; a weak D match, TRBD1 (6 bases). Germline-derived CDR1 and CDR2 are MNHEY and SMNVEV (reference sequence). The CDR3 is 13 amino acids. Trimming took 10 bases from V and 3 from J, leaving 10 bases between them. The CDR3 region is CATQGNGANVLTF. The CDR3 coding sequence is TGTGCCACACAGGGAAATGGGGCCAACGTCCTGACTTTC.